This T cell receptor (beta chain) was identified during a study of T cell repertoires in cytomegalovirus infection (dated by TCRdb to between 2018 and 2021). Context from the whole study: Alongside well-studied HLA-B-restricted epitopes, the peptide stimulations were aimed at recently identified HLA-C-restricted CMV epitopes, whose presentation resists viral immunomodulation. The HLA type of each donor mattered for the analysis, because public TCR beta signatures pointed to carriage of CMV infection along with the matching HLA type.

The paper's findings and limits, for the study overall: Carriers of CMV infection plus the relevant HLA type were discriminated by the cumulative frequency of public TCR beta family members in the study cohort and in an independent roughly 370-donor cohort. The ex vivo response was dominated by HLA-C-restricted CMV-specific TCR beta clonotypes, and the single most frequent clonotype in two of eight donors was supplied by these HLA-C-restricted clonotypes.

Deletion took 0 bases off V and 3 bases off J, with a span of 13 bases between the germline ends. Spanning cysteine to phenylalanine, the CDR3 consists of 16 amino acids. Only CDR3 DNA remains: 48 bases, in frame from the first base. From the germline V gene, CDR1 is SGDLS and CDR2 is YYNGEE. Data came from an Illumina HiSeq 1500. TCRdb reran the public reads through fastp at Q25 and MiXCR, keeping productive beta chains. CDR3 protein sequences are deduplicated, and each keeps its most common genes and DNA. The sample yields about 700,000 distinct CDR3 sequences; around a third were counted once. Roughly 18% of the sample goes to the ten largest clones. The treatment or condition label for this specimen denotes: in vitro stimulation with specific CMV peptide epitopes to enrich CMV-specific T cells. A word on this clonotype: What this receptor recognizes is not known. No base quality values were provided; no much bigger clone lies one nucleotide off.

The sample was cultured PBMCs, taken from culture after CMV antigen stimulation. The chain is encoded by TRBV9 joined to TRBJ1-5, with no confidently assigned D gene. The receptor was derived from a human donor in good health (CMV status not recorded). Some clones in this sample may be carry-over from other donors' samples. The nucleotides read TGTGCCAGCAGCGTAGGGTCAAGGAATGTCAATCAGCCCCAGCATTTT. Its protein is CASSVGSRNVNQPQHF.